These 25 T cell receptor beta chains share one sample of origin, sequenced in a study of blood T cell repertoires in COVID-19 (dated by TCRdb to the early 2020s). Receptor libraries were prepared by the immunoSEQ multiplex PCR assay. The table comes from immuneACCESS by way of TCRdb, which keeps in-frame sequences with V and J called. Part of the clones is missing from these tables; in studies checked, under half for an unresolved V gene and the rest for unknown reasons. The sample table holds a few hundred thousand clones, of which 80% to 90% were seen once. About 2% of the sample is taken by the ten largest. Sequencing input: PBMCs or T cells enriched from blood (not recorded which). The receptors shown here come from a man under 40 who had recovered from COVID-19.

This chain connects TRBV6-5 to TRBJ1-6, with 7 positions matching TRBD1. V lost 6 bases, J lost 9 bases, and 5 bases stayed unmatched. The germline CDR1 and CDR2 sequences are MNHEY and SVGAGI. CDR3 length equals 13 residues. The CDR3 loop reads CASRDRPSSPLHF. In DNA form, the CDR3 reads TGTGCCAGCAGGGACAGGCCATCTTCACCCCTCCACTTT.

V usage is TRBV10-1 and J usage is TRBJ1-5, with D unresolved. Germline V gene lookup returns CDR1 WNHNN and CDR2 SYGVQD (reference sequence). The CDR3 sequence is 13 residues long. Trimming left V 0 bases short and J 6 bases short, with 6 bases between. The CDR3 DNA is TGCGCCAGCAGTGAGTCGCGGGGTCAGCCCCAGCATTTT. Residues: CASSESRGQPQHF.

This clone was detected once. V is TRBV9 and J is TRBJ2-2; the D is unclear. Germline V gives CDR1 SGDLS, CDR2 YYNGEE. Trimming cost V 5 bases and J 3 bases, with 8 bases left between them. The CDR3 totals 13 residues. The CDR3 protein is CASSAIYTGELFF. CDR3 nucleotide sequence: TGTGCCAGCAGTGCTATTTACACCGGGGAGCTGTTTTTT.

V usage is TRBV27 and J usage is TRBJ1-2; D is perhaps TRBD1 (5 bases). The V gene lost 4 bases and the J gene lost 8 bases, with 20 bases spanning the gap. The CDR3 is 15 residues long. CDR1 is MNHEY and CDR2 is SMNVEV in the germline V gene (reference sequence). This CDR3 is CASSSRGQGGGGYTF. In DNA, the CDR3 is TGTGCCAGCAGTTCCCGTGGGCAGGGAGGAGGGGGCTACACCTTC.

The rearrangement uses TRBV19 and TRBJ2-2; D is possibly TRBD1 (5 bases). Germline V gives CDR1 LNHDA, CDR2 SQIVND (reference sequence). V was pared by 0 bases and J by 6 bases, with 14 bases between. CDR3 length: 16 residues. The CDR3: CASSIDYSGFAGELFF. The CDR3 coding sequence is TGTGCCAGTAGTATAGATTATTCAGGGTTCGCCGGGGAGCTGTTTTTT.

V and J are TRBV30 and TRBJ1-3; TRBD1 aligns across 7 bases. After removal of 4 bases from V and 0 bases from J, the junction contained 6 bases not matched to a gene. This CDR3 spans 15 amino acids. The V gene's germline CDR1 is GTSNPN and CDR2 SVGIG (reference sequence). CDR3 coding DNA: TGTGCCTGGACGTATGACAGGGACTCTGGAAACACCATATATTTT. This translates into CAWTYDRDSGNTIYF. Drawing the rest from reference TRBV30 and TRBJ1-3, the complete variable domain is SQTIHQWPATLVQPVGSPLSLECTVEGTSNPNLYWYRQAAGRGLQLLFYSVGIGQISSEVPQNLSASRPQDRQFILSSKKLLLSDSGFYLCAWTYDRDSGNTIYFGEGSWLTVV.

V gene TRBV10-3 combines with J gene TRBJ1-1; TRBD1 matches at 9 bases. Germline-derived CDR1 and CDR2 are ENHRY and SYGVKD. This CDR3 contains 16 residues. J lost 0 bases, V lost 2 bases, and 4 bases had no gene match. The DNA for the CDR3 is TGTGCCATCAGTGAGGGACAGGGGACTATGAACACTGAAGCTTTCTTT. Its protein is CAISEGQGTMNTEAFF.

Here the CDR3 DNA reads TGTGCCAGCAGTGACCCCCTTGGGACAGGGCCGGGGAACACTGAAGCTTTCTTT. Its protein product is CASSDPLGTGPGNTEAFF. This chain connects TRBV2 to TRBJ1-1, with TRBD1 matching over 9 bases. The V segment lost 3 bases and the J segment 1 base; nucleotides outside the gene matches: 12. Germline V gene sequence: CDR1 SNHLY, CDR2 FYNNEI. This CDR3 contains 18 residues. Full variable domain (rest looked up from reference TRBV2 and TRBJ1-1): EPEVTQTPSHQVTQMGQEVILRCVPISNHLYFYWYRQILGQKVEFLVSFYNNEISEKSEIFDDQFSVERPDGSNFTLKIRSTKLEDSAMYFCASSDPLGTGPGNTEAFFGQGTRLTVV.

V and J are TRBV19 and TRBJ2-1; TRBD2 might be the D (6 bases). Germline V CDR1 and CDR2: LNHDA, SQIVND (reference sequence). This CDR3 has 13 amino acids. V lost 3 bases, J lost 6 bases, and 9 bases lay in between. This CDR3 is CASSMRGGNEQFF. In nucleotides, the CDR3 is TGTGCCAGTAGTATGCGGGGAGGCAATGAGCAGTTCTTC.

The table lists this clone with a count of one. The CDR3 is CASKPGGQGRTDTQYF. The DNA of the CDR3 is TGTGCCAGCAAACCTGGGGGACAGGGACGCACAGATACGCAGTATTTT. The chain carries TRBV21-1 and TRBJ2-3; TRBD1 is the table's D call, not checked against the DNA. TRBV21-1 is a recognized pseudogene. The CDR3 totals 16 residues.

V gene TRBV7-8 combines with J gene TRBJ1-1, with D perhaps matching TRBD1 (5 bases). There are 16 residues in the CDR3. CDR1 and CDR2 from the germline V gene are SGHVS and FQNEAQ. V shed 3 bases and J shed 3 bases, with 17 bases lying between them. CDR3 coding DNA: TGTGCCAGCAGCTTTATTATAGGGGAGGTGGACACTGAAGCTTTCTTT. Amino acid sequence: CASSFIIGEVDTEAFF.

This clone showed up just once. The rearrangement links TRBV2 to TRBJ1-5; the D gene is possibly TRBD1 (6 bases). Germline CDR1 reads SNHLY; CDR2 reads FYNNEI. The length of the CDR3 is 15 residues. Between the trimmed V and J ends, which lost 5 bases and 5 bases, there was a span of 16 bases. The CDR3 nucleotides are TGTGCCAGCAGTCCAGACAGGCTGGCGGATCAGCCCCAGCATTTT. Protein: CASSPDRLADQPQHF.

The chain joins TRBV29-1 to TRBJ1-2, with D unclear. Germline V gene data show CDR1 as SQVTM and CDR2 as ANQGSEA. Trimming removed 4 bases at V and 6 bases at J, with 9 bases between. This CDR3 spans 11 amino acids. The CDR3 loop is CSVGAGNGYTF. CDR3 DNA: TGCAGCGTTGGGGCGGGGAATGGCTACACCTTC.

The count of this clone is one. The chain has TRBV7-8 and TRBJ1-2; D may be TRBD1 (6 bases). The length of the CDR3 is 14 residues. V was trimmed by 5 bases and J by 5 bases, leaving 15 bases between them. Germline-derived CDR1 and CDR2 are SGHVS and FQNEAQ. CDR3: CASSRGRGGYGYTF. As DNA, the CDR3 is TGTGCCAGCAGCCGAGGCAGGGGTGGTTATGGCTACACCTTC.

CDR3 region: CASSEGGAKTDTQYF. For the CDR3, the DNA is TGTGCCAGCAGTGAAGGCGGGGCGAAAACAGATACGCAGTATTTT. The V call is TRBV2, the J call TRBJ2-3, with D tentatively TRBD2 (6 bases). Trimming took 1 base from V and 3 from J, leaving 11 bases between them. This CDR3 has 15 residues. The germline gives CDR1 SNHLY, CDR2 FYNNEI.

The chain links TRBV10-3 to TRBJ2-7; a weak D match, TRBD1 (5 bases). Per the germline V gene, CDR1 is ENHRY and CDR2 is SYGVKD. This CDR3 has 13 residues. Trimming stripped 4 bases from V and 5 bases from J, with 12 bases between. CDR3 nucleotides: TGTGCCATCAGTGCCAAGGACACCCACGAGCAGTACTTC. This codes for CAISAKDTHEQYF.

In DNA form, the CDR3 reads TGTGCCAGCAGCGCCTGGACAGGGAACGAAAAACTGTTTTTT. As protein: CASSAWTGNEKLFF. The genes are TRBV7-9 and TRBJ1-4; the match to TRBD1 covers 8 bases. CDR3 length: 14 amino acids. V was clipped by 5 bases and J by 8 bases; unmatched bases: 7. Germline lookup yields CDR1 SEHNR and CDR2 FQNEAQ (reference sequence).

This clone was found once. J is TRBJ2-1 and V is TRBV11-2; 9 bases are shared with TRBD2. V trimming: 3 bases; J trimming: 4 bases; junction bases outside the gene matches: 4. Germline V CDR1 and CDR2: SGHAT, FQNNGV. CDR3 length: 15 amino acids. The CDR3 here is CASSFRLAGYNEQFF. The CDR3 DNA reads TGTGCCAGCAGCTTCAGGCTAGCGGGGTACAATGAGCAGTTCTTC.

This clone appeared a single time. The chain combines TRBV10-3 with TRBJ2-1; D might be TRBD2 (5 bases). This CDR3 comprises 14 residues. V shed 7 bases and J shed 1 base, with 11 bases lying between them. Looked up from germline, CDR1 is ENHRY and CDR2 is SYGVKD. This CDR3 reads CAINTSGSYNEQFF. CDR3 DNA sequence: TGTGCCATCAATACTAGTGGGTCCTACAATGAGCAGTTCTTC.

Turning to this clone: Distinct nucleotide sequences in the sample also encode this CDR3. The chain combines TRBV10-3 with TRBJ2-3; 9 bases are shared with TRBD1. Trimming removed 0 bases from V and 6 bases from J; junction bases left unmatched: 4. Germline V gene data show CDR1 as ENHRY and CDR2 as SYGVKD. The CDR3 has 15 amino acids. The CDR3 is CAISESQGAGDTQYF. CDR3 DNA sequence: TGTGCCATCAGTGAGTCACAGGGGGCAGGGGATACGCAGTATTTT.

This rearrangement joins TRBV28 to TRBJ1-1, with 8 bases matching TRBD1. V shed 6 bases and J 5 bases; nucleotides not matched to a gene: 11. The CDR3 length is 15 residues. Germline V gives CDR1 MDHEN, CDR2 SYDVKM. CDR3 sequence (DNA): TGTGCCAGCAGCCTCACAGGGGGGCCCAGAACTGAAGCTTTCTTT. Translated: CASSLTGGPRTEAFF. Full variable domain (outside the CDR3, taken from reference TRBV28 and TRBJ1-1): DVKVTQSSRYLVKRTGEKVFLECVQDMDHENMFWYRQDPGLGLRLIYFSYDVKMKEKGDIPEGYSVSREKKERFSLILESASTNQTSMYLCASSLTGGPRTEAFFGQGTRLTVV.

V usage is TRBV5-6 and J usage is TRBJ2-5; a possible D gene is TRBD1 (6 bases). Trimming pared 2 bases from V and 4 bases from J, leaving 9 bases between. Germline V CDR1 and CDR2: SGHDT, YYEEEE. The CDR3 runs to 13 residues. This CDR3 reads CASSFDRRETQYF. In DNA form, the CDR3 reads TGTGCCAGCAGCTTCGACAGGAGAGAGACCCAGTACTTC.

This chain links TRBV7-2 with TRBJ2-3, with TRBD2 matching 14 bases. CDR1 and CDR2 (germline): SGHTA, FQGNSA. CDR3 length: 16 residues. The J segment lost 2 bases and the V segment lost 4 bases, leaving 2 bases of the junction unmatched. The CDR3 DNA is TGTGCCAGCAGCTGGACTAGCGGGGGGTACACAGATACGCAGTATTTT. Amino acid sequence: CASSWTSGGYTDTQYF.

The chain links TRBV9 to TRBJ2-1, with a weak D call TRBD1 (5 bases). The ends were cut back, 3 bases at V and 4 bases at J, with 8 bases in the middle. This CDR3 contains 13 residues. Germline V lookup: CDR1 SGDLS, CDR2 YYNGEE. The CDR3 loop reads CASSGRVYNEQFF. Here the CDR3 DNA reads TGTGCCAGCAGCGGCAGGGTTTACAATGAGCAGTTCTTC.

This chain joins TRBV18 and TRBJ2-6; TRBD1 aligns across 9 bases. This CDR3 is built from 17 residues. Germline lookup yields CDR1 KGHSH and CDR2 LQKENI. V gave up 1 base and J gave up 2 bases; unmatched junction bases: 3. The CDR3 loop is CASSPRTGVTGANVLTF. The CDR3 coding sequence is TGTGCCAGCTCACCACGGACAGGGGTCACTGGGGCCAACGTCCTGACTTTC. Based on the CDR3 plus reference TRBV18 and TRBJ2-6, the full variable domain is NAGVMQNPRHLVRRRGQEARLRCSPMKGHSHVYWYRQLPEEGLKFMVYLQKENIIDESGMPKERFSAEFPKEGPSILRIQQVVRGDSAAYFCASSPRTGVTGANVLTFGAGSRLTVL.